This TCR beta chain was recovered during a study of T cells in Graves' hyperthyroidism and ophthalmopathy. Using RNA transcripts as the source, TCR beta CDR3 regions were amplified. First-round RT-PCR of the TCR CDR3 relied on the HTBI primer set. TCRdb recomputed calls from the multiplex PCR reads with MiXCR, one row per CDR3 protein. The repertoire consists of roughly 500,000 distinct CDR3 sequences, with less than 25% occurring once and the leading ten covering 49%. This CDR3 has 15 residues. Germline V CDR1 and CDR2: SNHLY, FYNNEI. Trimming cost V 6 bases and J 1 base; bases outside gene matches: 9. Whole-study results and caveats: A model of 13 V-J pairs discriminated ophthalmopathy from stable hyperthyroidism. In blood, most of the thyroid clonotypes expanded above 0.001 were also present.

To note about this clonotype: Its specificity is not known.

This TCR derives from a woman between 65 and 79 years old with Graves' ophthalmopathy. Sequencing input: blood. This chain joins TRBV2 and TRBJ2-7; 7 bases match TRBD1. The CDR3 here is CASSGTRDSSYEQYF. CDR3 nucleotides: TGTGCCAGCAGCGGGACCCGGGACAGTTCCTACGAGCAGTACTTC.